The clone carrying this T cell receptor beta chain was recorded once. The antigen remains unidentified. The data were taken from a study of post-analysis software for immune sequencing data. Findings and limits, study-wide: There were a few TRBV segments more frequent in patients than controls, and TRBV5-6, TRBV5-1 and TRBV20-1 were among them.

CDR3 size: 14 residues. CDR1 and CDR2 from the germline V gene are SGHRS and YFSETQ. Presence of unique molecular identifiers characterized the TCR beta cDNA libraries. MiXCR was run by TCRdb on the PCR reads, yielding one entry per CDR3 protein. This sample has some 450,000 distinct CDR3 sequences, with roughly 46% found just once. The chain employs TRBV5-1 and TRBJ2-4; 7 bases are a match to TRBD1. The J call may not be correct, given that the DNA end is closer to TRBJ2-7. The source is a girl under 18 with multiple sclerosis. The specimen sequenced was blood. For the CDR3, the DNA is TGCGCCAGCAGCTTGAAAGGGGGCCTCTACGAGCAGTACTTC. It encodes CASSLKGGLYEQYF.